This TCR beta chain was observed in a study of T cell responses to AZD1222 COVID-19 vaccine. Data came from immunoSEQ multiplex PCR; TCRdb stores just in-frame clones and leaves some out. The data hold more than 95,000 clones, with roughly 90% observed a single time. The study, taken as a whole, reports: Within unmutated variant regions lay the reported targets of nearly half of spike-specific TCRs. Just a handful of AZD1222 recipients were seropositive at baseline.

Concerning this clone itself: Its antigen is unknown.

The CDR3 consists of 11 residues. CDR1 and CDR2 from the germline V gene are DFQATT and SNEGSKA (reference sequence). Trimming shortened V by 4 bases and J by 4 bases, and 7 bases separated the two germline ends. The chain is built from TRBV20-1 and TRBJ1-2; D is undetermined. Sequenced here: peripheral blood, sampled on day 0 of AZD1222 vaccination. This receptor was obtained from an adult in good health. The CDR3 DNA reads as TGCAGTGCTAAAGATCTCTATGGCTACACCTTC. This encodes CSAKDLYGYTF.